This T cell receptor beta chain was obtained from a study of shared clonotypes between healthy human individuals. In the case of this clone: The antigen remains unidentified. This CDR3 is also generated by other DNA sequences in the sample.

Overall study findings and caveats: Memory subsets had estimated richness that was generally smaller than that of naive subsets. Incomplete sequencing of sorted subsets was indicated by rarefaction despite large depth.

Investigators divided CD4+ cells into CD45RA+ naive and CD45RA-negative memory subsets. This CDR3 has 13 amino acids. In germline, CDR1 is SEHNR, CDR2 FQNEAQ (reference sequence). Trimming pared 0 bases from V and 4 bases from J, leaving 5 bases between. In the sorted-subset replicate PCRs, around 200 ng DNA, roughly 29,000 T cell genomes, was used. The table came from immunoSEQ multiplex PCR; TCRdb's copy has only in-frame clones and leaves some out. The sample holds about 1.1 million clones, 60% to 80% seen once. The origin of this receptor is a man younger than 35 in good health. Some clones in this sample may be carry-over from other donors' samples. V usage is TRBV7-9 and J usage is TRBJ2-3; D perhaps matches TRBD2 (5 bases). Sequenced: memory CD4+ T cells from PBMCs. Subset denoted: CD45RA-negative fraction. CDR3 sequence reads: CASSLAGADTQYF. CDR3 nucleotides: TGTGCCAGCAGCTTAGCGGGAGCAGATACGCAGTATTTT.